Shown below are 5 T cell receptor beta chains from a single sample sequenced in a study of vaccination effects on CD4 cells after COVID-19. Antigen-specific CD4+ T cells were expanded with viral peptide pools in the ViraFEST assay before sequencing. CD4+ T cells were isolated after around ten days of culture. For these receptors, no antigen is known. Assay used: immunoSEQ multiplex PCR; TCRdb lists only in-frame clones, some missing. The sample carries around 13,000 clones, around 80% recorded once. Sequencing was performed on CD4+ T cells from PBMCs cultured with HCoV-229E spike peptides, taken before COVID-19 vaccination. These receptors were obtained from a human donor who received a COVID-19 vaccine.

Of note for this clone: A read error is the likely source, as a far larger clone sits one nucleotide away. The V call is TRBV19, the J call TRBJ2-2, with 10 bases that match TRBD1. The length of the CDR3 is 15 residues. Germline CDR1 reads LNHDA; CDR2 reads SQIVND (reference sequence). J lost 4 bases, V lost 7 bases, and 6 bases had no gene match. In DNA form, the CDR3 reads TGTGCCAGTACCAACGGGACAGGGGTCACCGGGGAGCTGTTTTTT. Its translation is CASTNGTGVTGELFF.

This chain links TRBV28 with TRBJ2-1, with 11 bases that match TRBD2. V trimming: 3 bases; J trimming: 5 bases; junction bases outside the gene matches: 3. There are 15 residues in the CDR3. The germline CDR1 and CDR2 sequences are MDHEN and SYDVKM. CDR3 sequence: CASSFGLAGNNEQFF. As DNA, the CDR3 is TGTGCCAGCAGTTTCGGACTAGCGGGCAACAATGAGCAGTTCTTC.

The chain carries TRBV28 and TRBJ1-1, with 7 bases lining up with TRBD1. V trimming: 5 bases; J trimming: 4 bases; junction bases outside the gene matches: 7. Per the germline V gene, CDR1 is MDHEN and CDR2 is SYDVKM. The CDR3 totals 14 residues. CDR3 loop: CASSRTGGSTEAFF. CDR3 in DNA: TGTGCCAGCAGTCGGACAGGCGGCAGCACTGAAGCTTTCTTT.

The chain links TRBV19 to TRBJ2-1; TRBD1 agrees at 9 bases. This CDR3 has 14 amino acids. The V segment lost 4 bases and the J segment 8 bases; nucleotides outside the gene matches: 6. CDR1 LNHDA and CDR2 SQIVND come from the germline V gene (reference sequence). CDR3 bases: TGTGCCAGTAGTACGGGACAGGGAGTTGATGAGCAGTTCTTC. Its translation: CASSTGQGVDEQFF.

The chain is built from TRBV3-1 (or the pseudogene TRBV3-2) and TRBJ1-1; 8 positions match TRBD1. The germline CDR1 and CDR2 sequences are LGHDT and YNNKEL (reference sequence). The CDR3 has 13 residues. V was pared by 4 bases and J by 6 bases, with 4 bases of the junction left unmatched. The CDR3 DNA reads TGTGCCAGCAGCCCGGACAGGGCCTCTGAAGCTTTCTTT. It codes for CASSPDRASEAFF.